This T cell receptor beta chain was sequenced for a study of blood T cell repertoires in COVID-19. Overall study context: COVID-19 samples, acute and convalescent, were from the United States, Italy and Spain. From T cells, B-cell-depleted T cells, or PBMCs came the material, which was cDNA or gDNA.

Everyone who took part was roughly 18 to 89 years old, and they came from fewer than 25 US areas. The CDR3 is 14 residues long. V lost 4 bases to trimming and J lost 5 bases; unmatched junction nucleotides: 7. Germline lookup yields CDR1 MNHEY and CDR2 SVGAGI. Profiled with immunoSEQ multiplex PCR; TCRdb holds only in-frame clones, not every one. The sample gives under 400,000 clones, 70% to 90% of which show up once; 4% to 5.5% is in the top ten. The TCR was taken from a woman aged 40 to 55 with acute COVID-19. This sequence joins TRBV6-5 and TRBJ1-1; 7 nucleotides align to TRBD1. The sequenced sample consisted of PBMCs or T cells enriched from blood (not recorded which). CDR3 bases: TGTGCCAGCAGTTTCAGACAGGGCAGTACTGAAGCTTTCTTT. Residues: CASSFRQGSTEAFF.